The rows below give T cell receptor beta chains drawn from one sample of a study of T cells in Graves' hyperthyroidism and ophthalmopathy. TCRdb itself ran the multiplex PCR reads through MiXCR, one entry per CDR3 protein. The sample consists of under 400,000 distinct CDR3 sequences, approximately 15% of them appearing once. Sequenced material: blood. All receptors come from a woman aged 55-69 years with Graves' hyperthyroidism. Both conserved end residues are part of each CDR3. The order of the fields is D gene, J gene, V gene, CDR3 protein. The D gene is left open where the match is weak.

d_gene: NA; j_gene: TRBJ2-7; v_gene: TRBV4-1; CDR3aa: CASSQGGGGRNEQYF
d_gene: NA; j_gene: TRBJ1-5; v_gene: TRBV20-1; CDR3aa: CSASQQEGNQPQHF
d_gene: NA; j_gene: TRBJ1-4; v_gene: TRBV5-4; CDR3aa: CASSLGLVNEKLFF
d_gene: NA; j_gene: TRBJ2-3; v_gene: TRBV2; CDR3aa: CASSGGQADTQYF
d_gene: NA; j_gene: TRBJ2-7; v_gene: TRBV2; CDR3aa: CASSEEGYATYEQYF
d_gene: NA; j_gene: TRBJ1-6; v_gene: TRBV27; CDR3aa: CASSLTFGAYNSPLHF
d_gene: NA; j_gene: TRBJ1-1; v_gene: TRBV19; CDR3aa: CASRTTTAVDGEAFF
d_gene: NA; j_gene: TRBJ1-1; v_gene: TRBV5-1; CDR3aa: CASSLSLGVTEAFF
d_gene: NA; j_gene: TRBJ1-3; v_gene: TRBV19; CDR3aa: CASRHTGFRSGNTIYF
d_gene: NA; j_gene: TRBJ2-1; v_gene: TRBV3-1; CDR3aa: CASSQGTRQFF
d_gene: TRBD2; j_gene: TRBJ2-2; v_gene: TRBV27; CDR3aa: CASTVAGVYTGELFF
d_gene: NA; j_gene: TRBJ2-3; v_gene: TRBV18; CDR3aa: CASSPGTVTADTQYF
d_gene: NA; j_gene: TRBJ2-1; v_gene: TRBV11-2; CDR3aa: CASSLKMSWIPPDSEQFF
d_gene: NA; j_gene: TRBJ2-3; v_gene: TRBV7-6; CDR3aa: CASSPGLRDTDTQYF
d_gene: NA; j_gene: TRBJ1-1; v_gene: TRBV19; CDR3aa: CASSPRWARSTEAFF
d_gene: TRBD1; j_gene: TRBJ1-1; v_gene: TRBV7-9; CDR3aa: CASSRPGTVMNTEAFF
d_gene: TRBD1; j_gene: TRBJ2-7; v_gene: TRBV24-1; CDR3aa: CATSDRTGTAYEQYF
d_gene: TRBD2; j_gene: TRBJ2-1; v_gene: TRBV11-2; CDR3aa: CASSPARGSGSSYNEQFF
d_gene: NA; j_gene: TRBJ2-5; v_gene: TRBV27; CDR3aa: CASSPPNQETQYF
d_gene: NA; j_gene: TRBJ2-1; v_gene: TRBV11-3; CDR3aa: CASSLDPGRVYNEQFF
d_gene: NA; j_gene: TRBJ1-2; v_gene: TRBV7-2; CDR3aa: CASSLGDGPHGYTF
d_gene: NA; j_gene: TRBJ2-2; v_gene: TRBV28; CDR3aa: CASSLWFTGELFF
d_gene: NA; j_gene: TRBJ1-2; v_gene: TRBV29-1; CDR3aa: CSVLFKGTDNGYTF
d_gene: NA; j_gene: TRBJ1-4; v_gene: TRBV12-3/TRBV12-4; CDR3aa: CASSPYGRGEKLFF
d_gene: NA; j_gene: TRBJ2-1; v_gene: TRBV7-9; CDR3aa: CASSPLRGSGNEQFF
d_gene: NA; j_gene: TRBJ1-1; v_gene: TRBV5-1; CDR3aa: CASSSYWGVNTEAFF
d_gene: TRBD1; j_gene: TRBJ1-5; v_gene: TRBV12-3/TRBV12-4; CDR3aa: CASSTGGRGWQPQHF
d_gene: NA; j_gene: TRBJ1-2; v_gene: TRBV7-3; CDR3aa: CASSTSTGYGYTF
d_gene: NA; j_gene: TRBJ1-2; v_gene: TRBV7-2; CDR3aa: CASSLAGEGVGNGYTF
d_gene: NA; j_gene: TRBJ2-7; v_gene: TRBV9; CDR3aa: CASSVDSGYEQYF
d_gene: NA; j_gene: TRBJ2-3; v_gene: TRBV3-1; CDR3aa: CASSQSLADTQYF
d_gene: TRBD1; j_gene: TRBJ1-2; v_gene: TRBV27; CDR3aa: CASSYSRTGSYGYTF
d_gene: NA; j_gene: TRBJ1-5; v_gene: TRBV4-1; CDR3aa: CASRKDWNSNQPQHF
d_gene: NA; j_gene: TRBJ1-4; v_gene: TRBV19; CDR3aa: CASSIAGPATNEKLFF
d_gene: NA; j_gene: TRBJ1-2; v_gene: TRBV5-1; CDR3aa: CASSSGDQNYGYTF
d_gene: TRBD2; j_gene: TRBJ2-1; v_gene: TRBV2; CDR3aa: CASSEGPTSGKNEQFF
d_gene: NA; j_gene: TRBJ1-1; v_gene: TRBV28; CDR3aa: CASSPRLGKGTTEAFF
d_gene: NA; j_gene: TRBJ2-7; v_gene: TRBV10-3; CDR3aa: CAISPRMGPRYEQYF
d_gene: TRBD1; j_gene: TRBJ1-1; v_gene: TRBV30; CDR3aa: CAWSVQGEGEAFF
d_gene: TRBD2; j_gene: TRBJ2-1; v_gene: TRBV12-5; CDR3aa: CASGLVFGTSGNEQFF
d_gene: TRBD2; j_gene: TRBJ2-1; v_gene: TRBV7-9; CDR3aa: CASSPRGSGMNEQFF
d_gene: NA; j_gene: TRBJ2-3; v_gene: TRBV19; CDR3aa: CANRGTDTQYF
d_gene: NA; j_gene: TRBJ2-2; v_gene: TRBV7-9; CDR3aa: CASGAGQSLQTGELFF
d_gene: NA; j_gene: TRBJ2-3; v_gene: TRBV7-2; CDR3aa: CASSLDPRDTQYF
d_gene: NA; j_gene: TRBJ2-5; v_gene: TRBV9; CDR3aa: CASSAQPLSAQYF
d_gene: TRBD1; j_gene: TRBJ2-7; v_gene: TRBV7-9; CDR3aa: CASSDKLPNRDRGIAYEQYF
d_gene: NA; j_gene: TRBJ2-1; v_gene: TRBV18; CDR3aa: CASSPSTDNEQFF
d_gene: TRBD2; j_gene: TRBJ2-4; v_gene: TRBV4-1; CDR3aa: CASSKGWEGKNIQYF
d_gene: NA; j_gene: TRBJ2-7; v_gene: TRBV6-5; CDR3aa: CASSYYSGPLYEQYF
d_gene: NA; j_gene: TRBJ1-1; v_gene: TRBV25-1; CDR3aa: CASSEGVGWNTEAFF
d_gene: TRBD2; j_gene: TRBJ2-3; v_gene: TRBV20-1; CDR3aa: CSASWGGLGTDTQYF
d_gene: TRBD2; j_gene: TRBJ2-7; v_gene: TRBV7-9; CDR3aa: CASSLPSAGVHEQYF
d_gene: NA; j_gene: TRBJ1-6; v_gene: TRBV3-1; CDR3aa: CASSQVQDSPLHF
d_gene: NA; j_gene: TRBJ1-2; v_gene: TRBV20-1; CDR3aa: CSANHKLDANYGYTF